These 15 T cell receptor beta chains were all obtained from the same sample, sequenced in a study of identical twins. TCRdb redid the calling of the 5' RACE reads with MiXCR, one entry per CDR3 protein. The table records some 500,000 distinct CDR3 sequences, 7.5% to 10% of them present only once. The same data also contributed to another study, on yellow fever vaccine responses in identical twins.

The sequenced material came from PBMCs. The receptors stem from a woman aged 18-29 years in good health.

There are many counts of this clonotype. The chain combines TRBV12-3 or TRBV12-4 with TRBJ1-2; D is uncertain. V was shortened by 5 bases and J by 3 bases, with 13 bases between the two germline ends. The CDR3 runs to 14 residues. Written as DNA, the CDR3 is TGTGCCAGCAGTCGCAATGGACGGGACTATGGCTACACCTTC. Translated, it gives CASSRNGRDYGYTF.

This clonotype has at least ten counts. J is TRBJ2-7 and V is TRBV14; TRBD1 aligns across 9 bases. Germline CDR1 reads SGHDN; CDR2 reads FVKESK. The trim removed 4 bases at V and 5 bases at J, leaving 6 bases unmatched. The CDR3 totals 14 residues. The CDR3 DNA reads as TGTGCCAGCAGCCTGGGACAGGGATGGGACGAGCAGTACTTC. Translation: CASSLGQGWDEQYF.

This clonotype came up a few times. The CDR3 sequence: CSALRDWGYEQYF. In DNA form, the CDR3 reads TGCAGTGCGCTCCGGGACTGGGGCTACGAGCAGTACTTC. The chain uses TRBV20-1 and TRBJ2-7; weak D call: TRBD2 (6 bases). Germline V gene lookup returns CDR1 DFQATT and CDR2 SNEGSKA (reference sequence). With 6 bases removed from V and 3 bases from J, the gap between germline ends came to 15 bases. There are 13 residues in the CDR3.

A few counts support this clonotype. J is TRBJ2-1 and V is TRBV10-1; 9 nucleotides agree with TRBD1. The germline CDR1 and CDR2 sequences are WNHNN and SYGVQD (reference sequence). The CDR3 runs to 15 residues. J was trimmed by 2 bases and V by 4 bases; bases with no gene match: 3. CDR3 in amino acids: CASSGDRVTYNEQFF. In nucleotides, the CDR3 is TGCGCCAGCAGTGGGGACAGGGTCACCTACAATGAGCAGTTCTTC.

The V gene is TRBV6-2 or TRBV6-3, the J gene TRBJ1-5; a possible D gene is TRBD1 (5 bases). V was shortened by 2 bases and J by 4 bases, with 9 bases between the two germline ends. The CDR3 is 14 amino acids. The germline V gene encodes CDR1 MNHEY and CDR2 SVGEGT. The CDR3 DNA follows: TGTGCCAGCAGTTACAGACAGACGAATCAGCCCCAGCATTTT. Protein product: CASSYRQTNQPQHF.

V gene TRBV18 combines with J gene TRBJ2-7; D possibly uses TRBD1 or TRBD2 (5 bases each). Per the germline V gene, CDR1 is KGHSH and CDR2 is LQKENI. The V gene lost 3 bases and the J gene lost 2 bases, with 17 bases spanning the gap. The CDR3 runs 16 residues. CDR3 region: CASSPGRFQSAYEQYF. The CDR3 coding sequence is TGTGCCAGCTCACCGGGACGTTTTCAAAGTGCCTACGAGCAGTACTTC.

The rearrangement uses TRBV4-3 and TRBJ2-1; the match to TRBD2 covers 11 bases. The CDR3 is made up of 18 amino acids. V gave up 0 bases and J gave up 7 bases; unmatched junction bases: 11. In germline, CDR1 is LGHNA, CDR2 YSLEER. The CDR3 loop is CASSQDVVVAGGLNEQFF. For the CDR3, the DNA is TGCGCCAGCAGCCAAGACGTGGTGGTAGCGGGAGGGTTAAATGAGCAGTTCTTC.

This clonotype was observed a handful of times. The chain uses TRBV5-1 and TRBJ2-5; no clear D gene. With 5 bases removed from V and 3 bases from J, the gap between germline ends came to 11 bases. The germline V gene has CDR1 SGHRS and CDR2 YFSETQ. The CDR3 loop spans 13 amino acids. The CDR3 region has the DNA TGCGCCAGCAGTTTGTGGGTGGAAGAGACCCAGTACTTC. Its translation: CASSLWVEETQYF.

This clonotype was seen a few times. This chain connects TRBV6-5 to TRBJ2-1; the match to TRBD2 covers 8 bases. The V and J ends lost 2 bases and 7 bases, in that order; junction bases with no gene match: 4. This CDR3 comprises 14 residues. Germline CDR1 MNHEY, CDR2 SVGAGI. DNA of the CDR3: TGTGCCAGCAGTTACGGTAGCGGGACAAATGAGCAGTTCTTC. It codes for CASSYGSGTNEQFF.

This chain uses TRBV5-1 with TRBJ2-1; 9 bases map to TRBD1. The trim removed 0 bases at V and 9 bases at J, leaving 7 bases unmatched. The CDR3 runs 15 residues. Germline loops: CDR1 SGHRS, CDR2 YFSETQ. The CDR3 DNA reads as TGCGCCAGCAGCTTGGGCGGGACAGGGTATATTGAGCAGTTCTTC. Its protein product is CASSLGGTGYIEQFF.

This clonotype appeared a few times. CDR3 bases: TGCGCCAGCAGTTCCCTACCGGAGAACACCGGGGAGCTGTTTTTT. It codes for CASSSLPENTGELFF. The chain employs TRBV5-1 and TRBJ2-2; D uncertain. The CDR3 loop spans 15 amino acids. Per germline, CDR1 SGHRS and CDR2 YFSETQ. Trimming pared 5 bases from V and 1 base from J, leaving 12 bases between.

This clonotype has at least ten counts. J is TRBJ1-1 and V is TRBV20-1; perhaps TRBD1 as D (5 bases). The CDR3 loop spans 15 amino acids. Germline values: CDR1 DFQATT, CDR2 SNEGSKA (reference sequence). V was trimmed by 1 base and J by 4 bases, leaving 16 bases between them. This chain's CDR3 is CSARVRSQGTTEAFF. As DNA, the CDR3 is TGCAGTGCTAGAGTTCGAAGCCAGGGAACCACTGAAGCTTTCTTT.

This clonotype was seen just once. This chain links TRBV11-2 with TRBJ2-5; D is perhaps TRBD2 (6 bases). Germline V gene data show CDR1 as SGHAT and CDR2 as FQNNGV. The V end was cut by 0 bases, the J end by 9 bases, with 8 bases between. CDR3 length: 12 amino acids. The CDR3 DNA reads TGTGCCAGCAGCTTAGAGACGGGGGCCCAGTACTTC. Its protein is CASSLETGAQYF.

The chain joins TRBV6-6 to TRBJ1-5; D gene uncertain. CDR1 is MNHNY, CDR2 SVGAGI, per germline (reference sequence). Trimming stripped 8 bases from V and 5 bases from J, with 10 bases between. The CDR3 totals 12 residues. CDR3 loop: CASAFGDQPQHF. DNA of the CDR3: TGTGCCAGCGCTTTCGGAGATCAGCCCCAGCATTTT.

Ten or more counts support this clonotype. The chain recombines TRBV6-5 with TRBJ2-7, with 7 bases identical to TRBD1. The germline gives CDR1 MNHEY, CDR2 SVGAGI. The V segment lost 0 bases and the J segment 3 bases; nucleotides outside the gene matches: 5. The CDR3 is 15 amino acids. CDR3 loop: CASSYSSGGSYEQYF. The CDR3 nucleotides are TGTGCCAGCAGTTACTCCTCAGGGGGAAGCTACGAGCAGTACTTC.